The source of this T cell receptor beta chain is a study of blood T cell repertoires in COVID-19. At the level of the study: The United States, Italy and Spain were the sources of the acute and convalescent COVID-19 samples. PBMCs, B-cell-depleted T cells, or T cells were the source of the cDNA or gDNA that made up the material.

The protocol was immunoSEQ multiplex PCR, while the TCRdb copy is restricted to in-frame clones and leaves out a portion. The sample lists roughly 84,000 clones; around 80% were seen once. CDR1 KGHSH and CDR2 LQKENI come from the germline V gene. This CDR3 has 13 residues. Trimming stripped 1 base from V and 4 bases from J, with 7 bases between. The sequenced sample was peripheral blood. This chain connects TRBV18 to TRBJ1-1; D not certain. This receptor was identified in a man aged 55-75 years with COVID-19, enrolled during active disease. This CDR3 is CASSPLTGTEAFF. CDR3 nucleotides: TGTGCCAGCTCACCACTCACCGGCACTGAAGCTTTCTTT.